This T cell receptor beta chain was sequenced for a study of identical twins. TCRdb reanalysed the 5' RACE reads using MiXCR and keeps one entry per CDR3 protein. The repertoire includes 350,000 to 400,000 distinct CDR3 sequences, roughly 9% of them detected once, and under 10% sits in the top ten. Whole-study results and caveats: Cross-sectional statistics, not tracking of the same donors, supported the conclusions. Within twin pairs, the out-of-frame alpha sequences they shared showed excess low generation probability.

Trimming removed 0 bases at V and 1 base at J, with 8 bases between. Germline CDR1 reads SGHDT; CDR2 reads YYEEEE. This CDR3 spans 15 amino acids. Each donor was a healthy Caucasian. This clonotype occurred many times. What it binds is unknown. Sequences were obtained from naive T cells sorted from blood. The chain links TRBV5-6 to TRBJ1-5; D gene unclear. The sequence derives from a woman aged 45-65 years in good health. The DNA for the CDR3 is TGTGCCAGCAGCTTGGGATCCTCCAGCAATCAGCCCCAGCATTTT. The encoded protein is CASSLGSSSNQPQHF. The whole variable domain, remainder taken from reference TRBV5-6 and TRBJ1-5, is DAGVTQSPTHLIKTRGQQVTLRCSPKSGHDTVSWYQQALGQGPQFIFQYYEEEERQRGNFPDRFSGHQFPNYSSELNVNALLLGDSALYLCASSLGSSSNQPQHFGDGTRLSIL.